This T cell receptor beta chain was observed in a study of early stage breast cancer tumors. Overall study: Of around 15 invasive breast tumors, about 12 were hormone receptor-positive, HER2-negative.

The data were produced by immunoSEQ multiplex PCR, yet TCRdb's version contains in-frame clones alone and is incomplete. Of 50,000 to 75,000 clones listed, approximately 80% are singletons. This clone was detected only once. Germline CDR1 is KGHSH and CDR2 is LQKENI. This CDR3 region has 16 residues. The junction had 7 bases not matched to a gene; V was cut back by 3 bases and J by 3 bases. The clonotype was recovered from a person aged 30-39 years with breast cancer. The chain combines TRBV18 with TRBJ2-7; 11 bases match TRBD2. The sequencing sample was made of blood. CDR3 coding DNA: TGTGCCAGCTCACCTAGGCTAGCGGGGGGCGTCTACGAGCAGTACTTC. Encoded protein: CASSPRLAGGVYEQYF.